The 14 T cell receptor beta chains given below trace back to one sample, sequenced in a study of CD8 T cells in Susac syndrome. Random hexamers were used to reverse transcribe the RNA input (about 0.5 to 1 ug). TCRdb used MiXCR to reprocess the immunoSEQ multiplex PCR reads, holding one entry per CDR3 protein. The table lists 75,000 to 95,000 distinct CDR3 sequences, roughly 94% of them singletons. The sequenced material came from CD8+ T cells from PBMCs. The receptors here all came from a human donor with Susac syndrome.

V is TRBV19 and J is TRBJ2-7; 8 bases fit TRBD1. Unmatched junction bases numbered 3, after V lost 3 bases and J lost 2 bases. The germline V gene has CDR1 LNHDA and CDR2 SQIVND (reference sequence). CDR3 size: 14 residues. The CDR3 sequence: CASSMRDRTYEQYF. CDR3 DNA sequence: TGTGCCAGTAGTATGCGGGACAGGACCTACGAGCAGTACTTC.

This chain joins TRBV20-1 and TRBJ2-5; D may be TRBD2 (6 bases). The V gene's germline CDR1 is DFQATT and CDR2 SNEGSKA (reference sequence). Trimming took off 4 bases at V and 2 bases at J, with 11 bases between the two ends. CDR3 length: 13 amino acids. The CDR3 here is CSAISGEQETQYF. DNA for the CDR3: TGCAGTGCTATTTCGGGAGAGCAAGAGACCCAGTACTTC.

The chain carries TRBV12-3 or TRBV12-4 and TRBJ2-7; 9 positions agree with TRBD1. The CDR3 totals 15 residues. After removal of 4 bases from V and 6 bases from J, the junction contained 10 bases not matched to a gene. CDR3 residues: CASSSSGQGTSEQYF. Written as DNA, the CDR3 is TGTGCCAGCAGTTCGTCGGGACAGGGAACAAGCGAGCAGTACTTC.

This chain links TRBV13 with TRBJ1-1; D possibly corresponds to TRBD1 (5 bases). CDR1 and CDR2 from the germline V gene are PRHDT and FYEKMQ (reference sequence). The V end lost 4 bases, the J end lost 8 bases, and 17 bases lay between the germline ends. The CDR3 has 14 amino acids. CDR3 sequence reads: CASSSRGGRAEAFF. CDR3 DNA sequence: TGTGCCAGCAGCTCTAGGGGCGGTAGGGCGGAAGCTTTCTTT.

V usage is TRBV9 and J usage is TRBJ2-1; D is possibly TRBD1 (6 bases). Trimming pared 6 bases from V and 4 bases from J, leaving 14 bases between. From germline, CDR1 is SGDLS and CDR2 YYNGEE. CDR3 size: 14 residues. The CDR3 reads CASNIQGQYNEQFF. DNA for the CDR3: TGTGCCAGCAATATACAGGGCCAGTACAATGAGCAGTTCTTC.

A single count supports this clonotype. In DNA form, the CDR3 reads TGTGCCAGCTCAACGGGGAGGGAGCAGTTCTTC. Its protein is CASSTGREQFF. This sequence joins TRBV18 and TRBJ2-1; a weak D match, TRBD2 (6 bases). CDR1 KGHSH and CDR2 LQKENI come from the germline V gene. This CDR3 contains 11 residues. Trimming stripped 5 bases from V and 10 bases from J, with 9 bases between.

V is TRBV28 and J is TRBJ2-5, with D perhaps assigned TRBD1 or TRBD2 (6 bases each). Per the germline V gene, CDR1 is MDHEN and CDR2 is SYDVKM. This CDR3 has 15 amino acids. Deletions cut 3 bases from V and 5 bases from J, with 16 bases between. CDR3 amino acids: CASSFAGQQEETQYF. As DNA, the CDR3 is TGTGCCAGCAGTTTTGCGGGACAACAAGAGGAGACCCAGTACTTC.

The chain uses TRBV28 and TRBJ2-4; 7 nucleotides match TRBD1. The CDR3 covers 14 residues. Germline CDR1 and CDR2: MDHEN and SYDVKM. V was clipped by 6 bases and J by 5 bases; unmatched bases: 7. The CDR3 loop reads CASSAIGQENIQYF. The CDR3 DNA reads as TGTGCCAGCAGCGCCATCGGACAGGAAAACATTCAGTACTTC.

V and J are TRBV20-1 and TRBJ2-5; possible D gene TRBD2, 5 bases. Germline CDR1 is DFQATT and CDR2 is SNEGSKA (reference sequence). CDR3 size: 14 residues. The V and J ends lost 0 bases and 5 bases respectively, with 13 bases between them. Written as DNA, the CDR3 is TGCAGTGCTAGAGATCAGGAGGTTTTTGAGACCCAGTACTTC. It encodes CSARDQEVFETQYF.

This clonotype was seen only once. The CDR3 protein is CASSLALNSYNEQFF. CDR3 DNA sequence: TGTGCCAGCAGCTTGGCCCTCAACTCCTACAATGAGCAGTTCTTC. V and J are TRBV5-5 and TRBJ2-1; no clear D gene. The CDR3 is 15 residues long. In germline, CDR1 is SGHKS, CDR2 YYEKEE (reference sequence). Between the trimmed V and J ends, which lost 0 bases and 0 bases, there was a span of 7 bases.

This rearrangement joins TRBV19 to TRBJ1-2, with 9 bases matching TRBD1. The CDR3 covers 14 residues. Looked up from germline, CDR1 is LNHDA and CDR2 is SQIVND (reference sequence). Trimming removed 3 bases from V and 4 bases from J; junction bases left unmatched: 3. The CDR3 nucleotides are TGTGCCAGTAGTATCGGGACAGGGCCCTATGGCTACACCTTC. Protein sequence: CASSIGTGPYGYTF.

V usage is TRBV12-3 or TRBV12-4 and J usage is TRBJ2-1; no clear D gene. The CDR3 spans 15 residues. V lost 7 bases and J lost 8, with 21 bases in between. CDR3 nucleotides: TGTGCCAGCACGGACCACAGCCCCCGGATCCATGAGCAGTTCTTC. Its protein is CASTDHSPRIHEQFF.

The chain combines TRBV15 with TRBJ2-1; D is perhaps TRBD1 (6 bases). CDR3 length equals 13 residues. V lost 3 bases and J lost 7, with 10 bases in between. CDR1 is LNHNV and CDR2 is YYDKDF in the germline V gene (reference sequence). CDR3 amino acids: CATSSNTGNEQFF. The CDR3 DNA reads TGTGCCACCAGCAGCAACACAGGGAATGAGCAGTTCTTC. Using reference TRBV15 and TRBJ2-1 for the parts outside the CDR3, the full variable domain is DAMVIQNPRYQVTQFGKPVTLSCSQTLNHNVMYWYQQKSSQAPKLLFHYYDKDFNNEADTPDNFQSRRPNTSFCFLDIRSPGLGDTAMYLCATSSNTGNEQFFGPGTRLTVL.

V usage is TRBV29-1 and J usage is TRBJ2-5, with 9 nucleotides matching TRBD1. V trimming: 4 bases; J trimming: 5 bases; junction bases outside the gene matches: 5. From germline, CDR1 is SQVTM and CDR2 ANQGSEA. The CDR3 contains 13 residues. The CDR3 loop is CSVAGTGPETQYF. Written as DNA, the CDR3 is TGCAGCGTTGCCGGGACAGGGCCCGAGACCCAGTACTTC.